The sequence of this T cell receptor (beta chain) was determined in a study of cytomegalovirus exposure and HLA in healthy donors. Study-level background: The same platform was used for the roughly 120 validation repertoires as for the 666 first-cohort repertoires, as reported in a later analysis. Study-level results: TCR beta chains numbering 164 were designated cytomegalovirus-associated. A classifier reportedly called cytomegalovirus status with high sensitivity and specificity. While the bulk of TCR sequences proved rare, some public TCRs turned up in many donors.

Remarks on this clone: Antigen specificity is unknown.

Profiled with immunoSEQ multiplex PCR; TCRdb holds only in-frame clones, not every one. This table holds about 360,000 clones, 80% to 90% found once. The clonotype comes from a woman younger than 35 in good health and CMV-seronegative. Sequencing input: PBMCs.

The CDR3 DNA reads as TGTGCCAGCAGGTGGACTAGCACAGATACGCAGTATTTT. This encodes CASRWTSTDTQYF. The chain links TRBV5-6 to TRBJ2-3, with D possibly being TRBD2 (5 bases). Deletions cut 5 bases from V and 0 bases from J, with 7 bases between. The CDR3 is 13 residues long. CDR1 SGHDT and CDR2 YYEEEE come from the germline V gene.